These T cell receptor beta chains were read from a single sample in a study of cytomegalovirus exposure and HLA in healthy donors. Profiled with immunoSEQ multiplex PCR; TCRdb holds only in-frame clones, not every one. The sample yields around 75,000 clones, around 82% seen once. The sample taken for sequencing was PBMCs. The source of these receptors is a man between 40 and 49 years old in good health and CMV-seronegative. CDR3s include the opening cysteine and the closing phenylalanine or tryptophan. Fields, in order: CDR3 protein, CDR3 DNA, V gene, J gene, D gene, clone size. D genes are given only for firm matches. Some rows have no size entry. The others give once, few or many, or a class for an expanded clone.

CASSMTSGGLRETQYF	TGTGCCAGTAGTATGACTAGCGGGGGGCTAAGAGAGACCCAGTACTTC	TRBV19	TRBJ2-5	TRBD2	-
CASSPRSTGVATNEKLFF	TGTGCCAGCTCACCACGTTCGACAGGGGTTGCAACTAATGAAAAACTGTTTTTT	TRBV18	TRBJ1-4	TRBD1	-
CASDRDRGTGELFF	TGCGCCAGCGACAGGGACAGGGGAACCGGGGAGCTGTTTTTT	TRBV5-1	TRBJ2-2	TRBD1	-
CASSFTGNEQYF	TGTGCCAGCAGTTTTACGGGGAACGAGCAGTACTTC	TRBV6-5	TRBJ2-7	-	-
CASSRTPTGRYEKLFF	TGTGCCAGCAGCCGCACACCGACAGGGCGGTATGAAAAACTGTTTTTT	TRBV25-1	TRBJ1-4	TRBD1	-
CASSHGDSRNEQFF	TGTGCCAGCAGCCATGGGGACAGTAGGAATGAGCAGTTCTTC	TRBV7-2	TRBJ2-1	TRBD1	-
CAIRGGQDNSPLHF	TGTGCCATCAGGGGGGGACAGGATAATTCACCCCTCCACTTT	TRBV10-3	TRBJ1-6	TRBD1	once
CASSTYRDEQFF	TGTGCCAGCAGCACCTACAGGGATGAGCAGTTCTTC	TRBV7-3	TRBJ2-1	-	-
CASSLTGQGERETQYF	TGCGCCAGCAGCTTGACGGGACAGGGTGAGAGGGAGACCCAGTACTTC	TRBV5-1	TRBJ2-5	TRBD1	few
CASTPNGTGSPYGYTF	TGCGCCAGCACCCCCAATGGGACAGGGAGTCCCTATGGCTACACCTTC	TRBV10-1	TRBJ1-2	TRBD1	-
CASSSWDFQPVAFF	TGTGCCAGCAGCTCCTGGGACTTTCAGCCGGTGGCTTTCTTT	TRBV13	TRBJ1-1	-	-
CASSLTAGDGYTF	TGTGCCAGCAGCTTAACGGCCGGGGATGGCTACACCTTC	TRBV7-3	TRBJ1-2	-	-
CASRGQGAQPQHF	TGTGCCAGTAGGGGACAGGGGGCACAGCCCCAGCATTTT	TRBV19	TRBJ1-5	TRBD1	-
CASSWKSGTGQYNEQFF	TGTGCCAGCAGCTGGAAATCCGGGACAGGACAATACAATGAGCAGTTCTTC	TRBV5-4	TRBJ2-1	TRBD1	few
CASRRYKENEKLFF	TGTGCCAGCAGGAGATATAAGGAGAATGAAAAACTGTTTTTT	TRBV2	TRBJ1-4	-	few
CASSEIERGQNYEQYF	TGTGCCAGCAGTGAAATCGAGAGGGGGCAAAACTACGAGCAGTACTTC	TRBV2	TRBJ2-7	TRBD1	-
CASSQVWAGGELFF	TGTGCCAGCAGCCAAGTTTGGGCGGGCGGGGAGCTGTTTTTT	TRBV4-2	TRBJ2-2	-	-
CASQAGASTGELFF	TGTGCCAGCCAGGCAGGGGCTTCCACCGGGGAGCTGTTTTTT	TRBV2	TRBJ2-2	-	-
CASGAGRGNQPQHF	TGTGCTAGTGGGGCGGGACGGGGCAATCAGCCCCAGCATTTT	TRBV12-5	TRBJ1-5	-	once
CASRGGLDYGYTF	TGTGCCAGTAGGGGAGGGTTGGACTATGGCTACACCTTC	TRBV19	TRBJ1-2	-	-
CASSYSGGELFF	TGTGCCAGCAGCTACAGCGGCGGGGAGCTGTTTTTT	TRBV7-6	TRBJ2-2	-	few
CSSSLTSEGAHRYEQYF	TGTTCCAGCAGCTTAACATCCGAGGGGGCTCACCGCTACGAGCAGTACTTC	TRBV7-9	TRBJ2-7	TRBD1	-
CASSFGGIPYGYTF	TGTGCCAGCAGTTTTGGGGGGATCCCCTATGGCTACACCTTC	TRBV6-5	TRBJ1-2	-	once
CASRTGYRTQYF	TGTGCCTCGCGGACAGGTTACAGGACCCAGTACTTC	TRBV30	TRBJ2-5	TRBD1	-
CASSSSGAEKLFF	TGTGCCAGCAGCTCCTCTGGGGCTGAAAAACTGTTTTTT	TRBV11-2	TRBJ1-4	-	-
CASETGGGNTEAFF	TGCGCCAGTGAAACCGGGGGGGGGAACACTGAAGCTTTCTTT	TRBV5-1	TRBJ1-1	-	-
CASSYSAGRNYGYTF	TGTGCCAGCAGTTACTCGGCGGGCAGAAACTATGGCTACACCTTC	TRBV6-6	TRBJ1-2	-	-
CASAGQLQETQYF	TGTGCCAGCGCAGGACAGCTCCAAGAGACCCAGTACTTC	TRBV2	TRBJ2-5	-	-
CAIRAGGSYNEQFF	TGTGCCATCAGAGCGGGGGGATCCTACAATGAGCAGTTCTTC	TRBV10-3	TRBJ2-1	TRBD2	few
CASSQAERDTQYF	TGTGCCAGTTCACAGGCGGAGAGAGATACGCAGTATTTT	TRBV19	TRBJ2-3	-	-
CASSPGLAGGYPYEQYF	TGTGCCAGCAGCCCGGGACTAGCGGGGGGCTACCCCTACGAGCAGTACTTC	TRBV5-4	TRBJ2-7	TRBD2	-
CASSWSLGIYGYTF	TGCGCCAGCAGCTGGAGCCTGGGTATTTATGGCTACACCTTC	TRBV5-1	TRBJ1-2	-	-
CASSLSGGNTEAFF	TGTGCCAGCAGTTTGTCAGGGGGGAACACTGAAGCTTTCTTT	TRBV28	TRBJ1-1	TRBD1	-
CASSEDGGSNQPQHF	TGTGCCAGCAGTGAAGACGGGGGTAGCAATCAGCCCCAGCATTTT	TRBV2	TRBJ1-5	-	-
CASSPGTGGTGELFF	TGCGCCAGCAGTCCCGGGACAGGGGGGACCGGGGAGCTGTTTTTT	TRBV5-1	TRBJ2-2	TRBD1	few
CASSQQTFGLYEQYF	TGTGCCAGCAGCCAGCAGACCTTTGGACTCTACGAGCAGTACTTC	TRBV14	TRBJ2-7	-	-
CASSWSANYGYTF	TGTGCCAGCAGTTGGAGCGCCAACTATGGCTACACCTTC	TRBV27	TRBJ1-2	-	once
CASRGGTEAFF	TGTGCCAGCAGAGGAGGAACTGAAGCTTTCTTT	TRBV6-5	TRBJ1-1	-	-
CASSPGQGDYGYTF	TGTGCCAGCAGCCCCGGACAGGGGGACTATGGCTACACCTTC	TRBV7-9	TRBJ1-2	TRBD1	-
CASSFPRGGYTF	TGTGCCAGCAGTTTCCCCAGGGGCGGCTACACCTTC	TRBV6-5	TRBJ1-2	-	-
CASSTRQGSGNTIYF	TGTGCCAGCAGTACGAGACAGGGCTCTGGAAACACCATATATTTT	TRBV6-5	TRBJ1-3	TRBD1	once
CASSQDLSGYEQYF	TGTGCCAGCAGCCAAGATCTGAGCGGCTACGAGCAGTACTTC	TRBV4-2	TRBJ2-7	-	-
CAWNRGTPYEQYF	TGTGCCTGGAACAGGGGCACCCCCTACGAGCAGTACTTC	TRBV30	TRBJ2-7	TRBD1	-
CASSRIQGDYNEQFF	TGTGCCAGCAGTCGCATACAGGGAGACTACAATGAGCAGTTCTTC	TRBV6-6	TRBJ2-1	-	-
CASSVEGTAYEQYF	TGTGCCAGCAGCGTAGAGGGGACAGCCTACGAGCAGTACTTC	TRBV9	TRBJ2-7	TRBD1	-
CASSMTSGGDTQYF	TGCGCCAGCAGCATGACTAGCGGGGGCGATACGCAGTATTTT	TRBV5-1	TRBJ2-3	TRBD2	-
CASSFSGTGENQPQHF	TGTGCCAGCAGCTTTTCCGGGACAGGTGAAAATCAGCCCCAGCATTTT	TRBV5-8	TRBJ1-5	TRBD1	-
CASRGTGGSRETQYF	TGTGCCAGCAGGGGGACAGGGGGTTCCCGAGAGACCCAGTACTTC	TRBV6-5	TRBJ2-5	TRBD1	few
CASRTGRQPQHF	TGTGCCAGCAGGACAGGACGGCAGCCCCAGCATTTT	TRBV6-5	TRBJ1-5	-	few
CASSFFNEQFF	TGTGCCAGCAGCTTCTTCAATGAGCAGTTCTTC	TRBV7-2	TRBJ2-1	-	-
CASSTVSQPQHF	TGTGCCAGTAGTACGGTTAGTCAGCCCCAGCATTTT	TRBV19	TRBJ1-5	-	-
CATSRDNGGGAAFF	TGTGCCACCAGCAGAGATAACGGGGGTGGGGCAGCTTTCTTT	TRBV15	TRBJ1-1	-	-
CASSLERVYGYTF	TGTGCCAGCAGCTTAGAGAGGGTCTATGGCTACACCTTC	TRBV11-2	TRBJ1-2	-	-
CASSQSQGEDQPQHF	TGTGCCAGCAGCCAATCCCAGGGCGAGGATCAGCCCCAGCATTTT	TRBV4-2	TRBJ1-5	-	-
CASGFDKPSTNTGELFF	TGTGCTAGTGGTTTTGACAAACCGAGCACGAACACCGGGGAGCTGTTTTTT	TRBV12-5	TRBJ2-2	-	-
CAISESREDYNEQFF	TGTGCCATCAGTGAGTCAAGGGAGGACTACAATGAGCAGTTCTTC	TRBV10-3	TRBJ2-1	-	-
CAWAADSNQPQHF	TGTGCCTGGGCGGCCGATAGCAATCAGCCCCAGCATTTT	TRBV30	TRBJ1-5	-	-